The T cell receptor beta chain under discussion was sequenced for a study of T cells after yellow fever vaccination (dated by TCRdb to between 2018 and 2021). Some background on the complete study: Libraries from fractions with low cell numbers were prepared with the SMART-Seq v4 Ultra Low Input RNA kit. Blood was collected at multiple timepoints before and after primary and secondary immunization, and bulk PBMC replicates and cell subsets were isolated. To follow T-cell clones before and after both primary and booster YFV17D yellow fever vaccination, bulk TCR alpha and beta repertoires underwent longitudinal sequencing. Two healthy male donors made up the cohort, one aged 18 to 30 years and the other aged 30 to 39 years.

Taken with the paper, the label for treatment or condition translates to: live attenuated yellow fever vaccine strain. At every blood-draw timepoint, two biological replicates of bulk PBMCs were collected. A standard Ficoll-Paque protocol was used to isolate PBMCs from peripheral blood. TriZol was used to extract RNA from bulk PBMCs, CD4 and CD8 fractions, and dextramer-positive and dextramer-negative fractions. Beyond this particular receptor, the publication reports: FACS-sorted repertoires could contain abundant contaminating clonotypes from the bulk population, so computational filtering was required. A small fraction of clonotypes appeared in both the CD4 and CD8 compartments, likely as a result of convergent recombination. Because only two donors were included in the study, the extent to which the findings can be generalized is limited. Compared with the primary T-cell response, the secondary T-cell response was faster but weaker, reaching its peak on day 5 rather than on day 15. Most clones expanded after primary vaccination were re-detected after the booster (approximately 95% of CD4 and approximately 88% of CD8), suggesting broad memory maintenance.

TCR cDNA was made using 5'RACE template switching, a step that added a universal primer site and unique molecular identifiers. Priming of cDNA synthesis was performed from both the TCR alpha and TCR beta constant segments. Library amplification involved two PCR steps, and the second step added sample barcodes and sequencing adapters. Sequencing of libraries was performed on Illumina HiSeq 2500 (2x100 bp) or NovaSeq (2x150 bp). Under the source paper's analysis protocol: MIGEC handled demultiplexing of reads and collapsing into UMI consensus sequences, while MiXCR performed V(D)J alignment. Vaccine-responding clonotypes were identified with edgeR using replicate PBMC samples, with FDR below 0.01 and a log2 fold change above 5 up to day 15 being required. Each bulk clonotype received a CD4 or CD8 identity based on whether the sequenced CD4 or CD8 repertoire contained that clonotype at higher abundance. In-frame beta chains were kept once TCRdb had trimmed the public reads at Q25 with fastp and called clones with MiXCR. Identical CDR3 proteins give one entry, which carries the most common genes and DNA. Here the V and J calls rest on TCRdb's processing, not on the authors' analysis. Across this sample there are nearly 550,000 distinct CDR3 sequences, with 15% to 20% seen only once. The ten largest clones take up roughly 13% of the sample.

There are a few counts of this clonotype. What this receptor recognizes is not known. No much larger clone exists at a distance of one base, and base qualities are not known. CDR1 and CDR2 are read off the germline V gene as SGHTA and FQGNSA. The CDR3, from cysteine to phenylalanine, totals 17 residues. Just CDR3 DNA is preserved here, 51 bases in frame from base 1. V trim: 0 bases; J trim: 5 bases; unmatched bases: 12. The V gene is TRBV7-2 and the J gene is TRBJ2-5, and TRBD1 matches 7 of the central bases. The source material was PBMCs, sampled 15 days after the yellow fever booster vaccination. This TCR was sampled from a young man who received the YFV17D yellow fever vaccine. The sequenced DNA: TGTGCCAGCAGCTTAGCGCTGGGGACAGCTCTTCGGGAGACCCAGTACTTC. It translates to CASSLALGTALRETQYF.